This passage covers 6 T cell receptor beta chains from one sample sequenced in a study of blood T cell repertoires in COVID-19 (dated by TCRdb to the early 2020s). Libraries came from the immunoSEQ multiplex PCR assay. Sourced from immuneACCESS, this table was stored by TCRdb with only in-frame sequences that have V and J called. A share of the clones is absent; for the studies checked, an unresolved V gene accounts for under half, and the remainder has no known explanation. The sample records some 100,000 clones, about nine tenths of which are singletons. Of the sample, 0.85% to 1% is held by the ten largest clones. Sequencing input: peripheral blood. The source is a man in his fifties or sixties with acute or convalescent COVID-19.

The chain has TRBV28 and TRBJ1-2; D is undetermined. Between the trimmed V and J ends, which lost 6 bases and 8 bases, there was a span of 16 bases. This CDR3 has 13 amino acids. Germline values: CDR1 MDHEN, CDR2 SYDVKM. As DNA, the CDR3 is TGTGCCAGCAGGGGAGAGGTTTGGCAAGGCTACACCTTC. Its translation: CASRGEVWQGYTF.

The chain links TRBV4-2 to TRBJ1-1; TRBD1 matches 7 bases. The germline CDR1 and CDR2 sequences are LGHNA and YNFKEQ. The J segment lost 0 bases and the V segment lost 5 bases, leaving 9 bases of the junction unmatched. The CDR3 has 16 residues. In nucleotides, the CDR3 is TGTGCCAGCAGCTACTCCGGGACAGCATTGAACACTGAAGCTTTCTTT. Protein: CASSYSGTALNTEAFF.

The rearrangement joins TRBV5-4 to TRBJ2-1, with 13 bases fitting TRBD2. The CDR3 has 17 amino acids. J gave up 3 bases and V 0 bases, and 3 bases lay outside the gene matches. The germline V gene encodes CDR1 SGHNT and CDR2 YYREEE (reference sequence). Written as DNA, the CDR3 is TGTGCCAGCAGCTTGGAGACTAGCGGGAGGATCTACAATGAGCAGTTCTTC. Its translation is CASSLETSGRIYNEQFF.

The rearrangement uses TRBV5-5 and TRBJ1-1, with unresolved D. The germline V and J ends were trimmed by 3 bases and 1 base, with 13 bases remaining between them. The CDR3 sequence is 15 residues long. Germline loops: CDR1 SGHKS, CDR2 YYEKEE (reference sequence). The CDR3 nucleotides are TGTGCCAGCAGCTGGGCGGTGGGAGAGAACACTGAAGCTTTCTTT. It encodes CASSWAVGENTEAFF.

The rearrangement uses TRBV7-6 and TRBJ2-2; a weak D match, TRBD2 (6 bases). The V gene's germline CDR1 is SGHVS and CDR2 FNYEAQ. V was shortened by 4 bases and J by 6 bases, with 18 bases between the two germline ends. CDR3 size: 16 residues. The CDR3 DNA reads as TGTGCCAGCAGCTGGGAGATCGGGGGAGGTCCCGGGGAGCTGTTTTTT. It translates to CASSWEIGGGPGELFF.

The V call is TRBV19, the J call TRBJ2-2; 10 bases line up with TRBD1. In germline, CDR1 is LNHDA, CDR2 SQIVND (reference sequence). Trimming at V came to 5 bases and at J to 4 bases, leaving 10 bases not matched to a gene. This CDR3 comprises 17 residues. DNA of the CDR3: TGTGCCAGTAGTCTAAGACAGGGGGCGCTTAGCACCGGGGAGCTGTTTTTT. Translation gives CASSLRQGALSTGELFF. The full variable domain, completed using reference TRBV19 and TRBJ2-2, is DGGITQSPKYLFRKEGQNVTLSCEQNLNHDAMYWYRQDPGQGLRLIYYSQIVNDFQKGDIAEGYSVSREKKESFPLTVTSAQKNPTAFYLCASSLRQGALSTGELFFGEGSRLTVL.